The present TCR beta chain was sequenced within a study of identical twins. General study results and limits: Part of the zero-insertion signal could reflect confounding by invariant MAIT and iNKT cells.

A single record per CDR3 protein comes from TCRdb applying MiXCR to the 5' RACE reads. The repertoire holds 200,000 to 250,000 distinct CDR3 sequences, with roughly 7.5% as singletons. Trimming took 3 bases from V and 8 from J; bases not matched to a gene: 6. The germline V gene has CDR1 SEHNR and CDR2 FQNEAQ (reference sequence). The CDR3 loop spans 14 amino acids. In this sample, this clonotype turned up a few times. What it binds is unknown. These data were also reused for a study on yellow fever vaccine responses in identical twins.

The rearrangement joins TRBV7-9 to TRBJ1-2, with 10 bases fitting TRBD1. Sequencing was done on a sample of CD8+ T cells sorted from blood. This TCR came from a woman aged 18-29 years in good health. The CDR3 DNA sequence: TGTGCCAGCAGCTTGGGGACAGGGGATAACGGCTACACCTTC. It codes for CASSLGTGDNGYTF.